The rows below give T cell receptor beta chains drawn from one sample of a study of patients with pleural tuberculosis. Each CDR3 protein gets one entry after TCRdb re-called the reads with MiXCR. The repertoire has tens of thousands of distinct CDR3 sequences, about 18% of them found once; the top ten carry 3% to 4%. Sequencing was performed on peripheral blood. Receptors were obtained from a human donor with pleural tuberculosis. CDR3s include the opening cysteine and the closing phenylalanine or tryptophan. A D gene is named only where the DNA matches it firmly. Not every row has a clone size; where given, it reads once, few, many or a size class.

many,TRBD1,TRBJ2-1,TRBV5-1,CASSIQGHEQFF,TGCGCCAGCAGCATACAGGGGCATGAGCAGTTCTTC
many,.,TRBJ1-3,TRBV27,CASSLQGDNSGNTIYF,TGTGCCAGCAGTTTACAAGGGGATAACTCTGGAAACACCATATATTTT
many,.,TRBJ2-1,TRBV12-3/TRBV12-4,CASSNRGSRGLNEQFF,TGTGCCAGCAGCAACCGAGGGAGTCGGGGTCTCAATGAGCAGTTCTTC
many,.,TRBJ1-5,TRBV3-1,CASSQGSLLAQHF,TGTGCCAGCAGCCAAGGGTCCCTGCTCGCCCAGCATTTT
few,.,TRBJ1-1,TRBV5-4,CASRFDWGTEAFF,TGTGCCAGCAGGTTCGACTGGGGCACTGAAGCTTTCTTT
many,.,TRBJ1-2,TRBV2,CASRGGLGYGYTF,TGTGCCAGCAGGGGGGGTTTGGGCTATGGCTACACCTTC
many,.,TRBJ2-3,TRBV7-9,CASTTSLVTTDTQYF,TGTGCCAGCACCACATCTCTCGTCACGACGGATACGCAGTATTTT
few,.,TRBJ2-3,TRBV18,CASSPPSGFTDTQYF,TGTGCCAGCTCACCACCGTCAGGGTTCACAGATACGCAGTATTTT
many,.,TRBJ1-1,TRBV19,CASSIAGVMNTEAFF,TGTGCCAGTAGTATAGCGGGGGTCATGAACACTGAAGCTTTCTTT
medium-sized,.,TRBJ2-1,TRBV20-1,CSARSPDNEQFF,TGCAGTGCTCGAAGTCCGGACAATGAGCAGTTCTTC
many,.,TRBJ1-5,TRBV20-1,CSASITQPQHF,TGCAGTGCTAGTATCACTCAGCCCCAGCATTTT
.,TRBD1,TRBJ1-5,TRBV7-8,CAISLGRTGNQPQHF,TGTGCTATCAGCTTAGGCCGGACAGGGAATCAGCCCCAGCATTTT
many,TRBD1,TRBJ2-3,TRBV19,CASRPGQGVNTQYF,TGTGCCAGTAGACCGGGACAGGGTGTAAATACGCAGTATTTT
.,TRBD1,TRBJ1-3,TRBV7-9,CASSLTFAGQIGRNTIYF,TGTGCCAGCAGCTTAACGTTCGCGGGACAGATCGGCCGAAACACCATATATTTT
many,.,TRBJ1-1,TRBV20-1,CSASRNTDTEAFF,TGCAGTGCCTCCAGGAACACAGACACTGAAGCTTTCTTT
few,.,TRBJ2-3,TRBV9,CASSPPADTQYF,TGTGCCAGCAGCCCCCCGGCGGATACGCAGTATTTT
.,.,TRBJ1-2,TRBV6-6,CASRDPEGGGYTF,TGTGCCAGCAGAGACCCAGAAGGAGGGGGCTACACCTTC
many,TRBD1,TRBJ2-5,TRBV6-1,CASSEARGQGGKETQYF,TGTGCCAGCAGTGAAGCGCGAGGACAGGGTGGGAAGGAGACCCAGTACTTC
many,.,TRBJ1-5,TRBV28,CASSSRISNQPQHF,TGTGCCAGCAGTTCCAGGATTAGCAATCAGCCCCAGCATTTT
many,.,TRBJ2-3,TRBV15,CATSSDWVSTDTQYF,TGTGCCACCAGCAGTGACTGGGTCAGCACAGATACGCAGTATTTT
.,.,TRBJ2-7,TRBV19,CASTAGAYEQYF,TGTGCCAGTACTGCTGGAGCCTACGAGCAGTACTTC
.,.,TRBJ1-5,TRBV3-1,CASSHTTPTGVVSNQPQHF,TGTGCCAGCAGCCATACTACCCCGACGGGGGTGGTAAGCAATCAGCCCCAGCATTTT
many,.,TRBJ2-1,TRBV6-1,CASNRGGHNEQFF,TGTGCCAGCAACCGAGGGGGGCACAATGAGCAGTTCTTC
many,.,TRBJ1-5,TRBV20-1,CSAQDSLGKPQHF,TGCAGTGCCCAGGACAGCCTCGGGAAGCCCCAGCATTTT
medium-sized,TRBD1,TRBJ1-1,TRBV28,CASSLRDRGSSTTEAFF,TGTGCCAGCAGTTTAAGGGACAGGGGATCTTCCACCACTGAAGCTTTCTTT
.,.,TRBJ2-4,TRBV11-1,CANSLGPDDIHYF,TGTGCCAACAGCTTAGGTCCGGACGACATTCATTACTTC
many,.,TRBJ2-7,TRBV18,CASSPPLNEQYF,TGTGCCAGCTCACCACCACTCAACGAGCAGTACTTC
medium-sized,.,TRBJ1-1,TRBV27,CASSFEQNTEAFF,TGTGCCAGCAGTTTCGAACAGAACACTGAAGCTTTCTTT
.,.,TRBJ2-7,TRBV5-6,CASSIGIYEQYF,TGTGCCAGCAGTATAGGGATCTACGAGCAGTACTTC
many,.,TRBJ2-3,TRBV4-1,CASSPGTLGTDTQYF,TGCGCCAGCAGTCCAGGGACACTCGGCACAGATACGCAGTATTTT
many,.,TRBJ2-3,TRBV10-3,CASQGEGDTQYF,TGTGCCTCGCAGGGGGAGGGGGATACGCAGTATTTT
many,.,TRBJ2-1,TRBV20-1,CSARTSRDFNEQFF,TGCAGTGCTAGAACTAGCAGGGATTTCAATGAGCAGTTCTTC
.,.,TRBJ1-1,TRBV30,CAWRIIGMNTEAFF,TGTGCCTGGAGAATCATAGGGATGAACACTGAAGCTTTCTTT
medium-sized,.,TRBJ1-1,TRBV27,CASQTNTEAFF,TGTGCCAGCCAGACTAACACTGAAGCTTTCTTT
medium-sized,.,TRBJ1-5,TRBV4-1,CASSPREGNQPQHF,TGCGCCAGCAGCCCCAGGGAGGGCAATCAGCCCCAGCATTTT
medium-sized,TRBD1,TRBJ1-1,TRBV20-1,CSARDLSGGTEAFF,TGCAGTGCTAGAGATTTGTCAGGGGGCACTGAAGCTTTCTTT